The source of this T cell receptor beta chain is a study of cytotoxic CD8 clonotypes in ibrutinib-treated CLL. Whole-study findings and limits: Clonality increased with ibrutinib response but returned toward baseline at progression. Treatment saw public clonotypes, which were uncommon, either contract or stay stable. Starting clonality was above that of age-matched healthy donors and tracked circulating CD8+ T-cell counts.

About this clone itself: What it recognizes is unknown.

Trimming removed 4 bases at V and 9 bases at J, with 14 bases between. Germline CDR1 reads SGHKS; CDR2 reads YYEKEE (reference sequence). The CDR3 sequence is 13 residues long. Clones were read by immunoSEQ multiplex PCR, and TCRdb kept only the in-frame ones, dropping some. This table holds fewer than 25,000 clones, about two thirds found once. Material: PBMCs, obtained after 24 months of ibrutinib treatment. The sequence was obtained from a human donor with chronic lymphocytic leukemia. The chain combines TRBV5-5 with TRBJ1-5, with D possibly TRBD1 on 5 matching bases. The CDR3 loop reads CASSPAGERPQHF. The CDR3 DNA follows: TGTGCCAGCAGCCCAGCGGGGGAACGGCCCCAGCATTTT.